A single sample is the source of the 18 T cell receptor beta chains below, sequenced in a study of shared clonotypes between healthy human individuals. This table comes from immunoSEQ multiplex PCR, and its TCRdb copy is limited to in-frame clones, with some not included. The sample has about 490,000 clones, 76% seen once; the top ten hold around 13%. Sequencing was done on a sample of PBMCs. These receptors originate from a woman aged 40 to 50 in good health. Some clones in this sample may be carry-over from other donors' samples.

In regard to this clone: Additional DNA sequences in this sample encode the identical CDR3. The chain links TRBV5-4 to TRBJ1-1, with D unresolved. The CDR3 sequence is 14 residues long. Per germline, CDR1 SGHNT and CDR2 YYREEE (reference sequence). Trimming shortened V by 0 bases and J by 1 base, and 7 bases separated the two germline ends. CDR3 residues: CASSLGGRNTEAFF. In nucleotides, the CDR3 is TGTGCCAGCAGCTTGGGAGGGAGGAACACTGAAGCTTTCTTT.

This rearrangement joins TRBV27 to TRBJ1-2; TRBD1 matches 10 bases. This CDR3 comprises 14 residues. Germline values: CDR1 MNHEY, CDR2 SMNVEV (reference sequence). The V gene end was trimmed by 6 bases and the J gene end by 7 bases; junction bases not matched to a gene: 8. The CDR3 loop is CASRLTGGSFGYTF. The CDR3 DNA reads as TGTGCCAGCAGATTGACAGGGGGCTCATTTGGCTACACCTTC.

This rearrangement joins TRBV4-2 to TRBJ2-1; D is possibly TRBD2 (5 bases). The V end lost 1 base, the J end lost 3 bases, and 10 bases lay between the germline ends. Per the germline V gene, CDR1 is LGHNA and CDR2 is YNFKEQ. CDR3 length: 15 amino acids. The CDR3 loop reads CASSQVAEDYNEQFF. The CDR3 DNA reads TGTGCCAGCAGCCAAGTGGCGGAGGACTACAATGAGCAGTTCTTC.

This clone was counted only a few times. A far bigger clonotype differs at one base, so this is likely a read error. The same CDR3 is also encoded by other DNA sequences in this sample. V gene TRBV4-2 combines with J gene TRBJ1-1; D possibly corresponds to TRBD1 (6 bases). The V end lost 1 base, the J end lost 11 bases, and 17 bases lay between the germline ends. CDR1 LGHNA and CDR2 YNFKEQ come from the germline V gene. The CDR3 has 14 residues. For the CDR3, the DNA is TGTGCCAGCAGCCAAGGCCTGGACAGTCAGGGGGCTTTCTTT. It translates to CASSQGLDSQGAFF.

This clone appeared a few times. The V and J genes are TRBV5-1 and TRBJ1-6; D perhaps matches TRBD1 (6 bases). The CDR3 is 14 amino acids. Per the germline V gene, CDR1 is SGHRS and CDR2 is YFSETQ. Deletions cut 5 bases from V and 6 bases from J, with 12 bases between. CDR3 DNA: TGCGCCAGCAGTTCCGGGACACGTAATTCACCCCTCCACTTT. Protein: CASSSGTRNSPLHF.

The V and J genes are TRBV10-3 and TRBJ2-7; D is unclear. The CDR3 length is 12 residues. Trimming took 5 bases from V and 6 from J, leaving 11 bases between them. Germline V gene sequence: CDR1 ENHRY, CDR2 SYGVKD. The DNA for the CDR3 is TGTGCCATCAGTCCCGATCGGATCGAGCAGTACTTC. Protein: CAISPDRIEQYF.

In the case of this clone: A much more abundant neighbour one base away suggests this may be a read error. The same CDR3 is also encoded by other DNA sequences in this sample. This sequence joins TRBV27 and TRBJ2-5; no clear D gene. Trimming stripped 5 bases from V and 11 bases from J, with 15 bases between. Germline CDR1 is MNHEY and CDR2 is SMNVEV (reference sequence). There are 12 residues in the CDR3. The CDR3 sequence is CASSPPGRGQYF. The CDR3 nucleotides are TGTGCCAGCAGTCCACCAGGACGTGGGCAGTACTTC.

Of note for this clone: Different DNA sequences within this sample yield the same CDR3. V is TRBV30 and J is TRBJ2-7; D perhaps matches TRBD2 (5 bases). The CDR3 runs 11 residues. The germline V and J ends were trimmed by 5 bases and 3 bases, with 8 bases remaining between them. Germline CDR1 reads GTSNPN; CDR2 reads SVGIG (reference sequence). CDR3 loop: CAWGTSYEQYF. The CDR3 nucleotides read TGTGCCTGGGGAACTAGCTACGAGCAGTACTTC.

The chain employs TRBV28 and TRBJ2-1; 7 nucleotides line up with TRBD2. The CDR3 is made up of 13 amino acids. Germline CDR1 reads MDHEN; CDR2 reads SYDVKM. V gave up 7 bases and J gave up 10 bases; unmatched junction bases: 10. CDR3 nucleotides: TGTGCCAGCAAACGCGGGGGATGGTGGGAGCAGTTCTTC. Its translation: CASKRGGWWEQFF.

The rearrangement links TRBV6-4 to TRBJ1-4, with 12 positions matching TRBD1. J gave up 8 bases and V 6 bases, and 13 bases lay outside the gene matches. This CDR3 has 17 residues. Germline V lookup: CDR1 MRHNA, CDR2 SNTAGT. This CDR3 is CASRDPGQGAIWEKLFF. CDR3 in DNA: TGTGCCAGCAGAGATCCGGGACAGGGGGCGATCTGGGAAAAACTGTTTTTT.

This clone was seen more than once but under ten times. This chain joins TRBV7-2 and TRBJ2-1; D is unclear. Per the germline V gene, CDR1 is SGHTA and CDR2 is FQGNSA. V was pared by 3 bases and J by 0 bases, with 12 bases between. The CDR3 runs to 16 residues. The CDR3, as DNA: TGTGCCAGCAGCTTCCAGACCGGAAGCTCCTACAATGAGCAGTTCTTC. It yields the protein CASSFQTGSSYNEQFF. Based on the CDR3 plus reference TRBV7-2 and TRBJ2-1, the full variable domain is GAGVSQSPSNKVTEKGKDVELRCDPISGHTALYWYRQSLGQGLEFLIYFQGNSAPDKSGLPSDRFSAERTGGSVSTLTIQRTQQEDSAVYLCASSFQTGSSYNEQFFGPGTRLTVL.

As to this clone: With a much larger clone just one base away, this may be a read error. Additional DNA sequences in this sample encode the identical CDR3. The rearrangement joins TRBV7-9 to TRBJ2-5; unclear D gene. Germline V gene sequence: CDR1 SEHNR, CDR2 FQNEAQ (reference sequence). This CDR3 spans 12 amino acids. The V gene lost 1 base and the J gene lost 5 bases, with 5 bases spanning the gap. CDR3 residues: CASSLVDETQYF. DNA for the CDR3: TGTGCCAGCAGCTTAGTCGATGAGACCCAGTACTTC.

In the case of this clone: A read error is likely here: a far larger clone is one base away. The rearrangement links TRBV30 to TRBJ2-4; D is possibly TRBD1 or TRBD2 (5 bases each). Germline assignment: CDR1 GTSNPN and CDR2 SVGIG (reference sequence). This CDR3 contains 13 residues. V was clipped by 3 bases and J by 9 bases, with 15 bases between them. CDR3 coding DNA: TGTGCCTGGAGCGCAAAGGGGACCAGCATTCAGTACTTC. Residues: CAWSAKGTSIQYF.

The chain employs TRBV28 and TRBJ2-7; D is ambiguous. V lost 4 bases to trimming and J lost 3 bases, with 13 bases between them. The germline V gene encodes CDR1 MDHEN and CDR2 SYDVKM. The CDR3 is 14 amino acids. The CDR3 region has the DNA TGTGCCAGCAGTTCCCCTGGTAGGAGCTACGAGCAGTACTTC. As protein: CASSSPGRSYEQYF.

The chain carries TRBV7-2 and TRBJ2-5; TRBD2 is a possible D gene (6 bases). The CDR3 has 14 amino acids. Germline values: CDR1 SGHTA, CDR2 FQGNSA. Trimming took off 3 bases at V and 3 bases at J, with 11 bases between the two ends. CDR3 sequence: CASSFKGGEETQYF. CDR3 sequence (DNA): TGTGCCAGCAGCTTCAAGGGCGGGGAAGAGACCCAGTACTTC.

With respect to this clone: This sample includes further DNA sequences coding for the same CDR3. The chain uses TRBV5-1 and TRBJ2-3; the D is unclear. The CDR3 consists of 14 residues. Germline CDR1 is SGHRS and CDR2 is YFSETQ. V lost 0 bases, J lost 0 bases, and 5 bases lay in between. CDR3 nucleotides: TGCGCCAGCAGCTTGGGCGAAAGCACAGATACGCAGTATTTT. Protein: CASSLGESTDTQYF.

The chain carries TRBV2 and TRBJ2-1; unclear D gene. V was trimmed by 8 bases and J by 5 bases, leaving 16 bases between them. There are 14 residues in the CDR3. Germline V lookup: CDR1 SNHLY, CDR2 FYNNEI. This chain's CDR3 is CASLSPTSHNEQFF. For the CDR3, the DNA is TGTGCCAGCCTCTCCCCTACGTCCCACAATGAGCAGTTCTTC.

The rearrangement joins TRBV5-8 to TRBJ1-2; the match to TRBD1 covers 7 bases. The germline V gene encodes CDR1 SGHTS and CDR2 YDEGEE. The CDR3 has 13 amino acids. V lost 1 base, J lost 10 bases, and 7 bases stayed unmatched. Here the CDR3 reads CASSLTGAGIYTF. CDR3 nucleotide sequence: TGTGCCAGCAGCTTGACAGGGGCAGGGATCTACACCTTC.